The clone carrying this T cell receptor (beta chain) was seen only once. What it binds is not known. The entry originates in a study of type 1 regulatory T cells. On the study more broadly: An in vitro protocol generated T-allo10, a Tr1-enriched, alloantigen-specific CD4 T cell product. Points from the study as a whole: Compared with non-type 1 regulatory T cells, type 1 regulatory T cells showed a more restricted TCR repertoire.

TCRdb redid the calling of the reads with MiXCR, one entry per CDR3 protein. Of 60,000 to 75,000 distinct CDR3 sequences listed, around 21% were seen once; the top ten hold around 8.1%. The receptor comes from a human donor in good health. Sequenced input: cultured type 1 regulatory T (Tr1) cells, either the whole culture or a sorted fraction (not recorded which).

The CDR3 is CSASRDRNPSSGFRNEQFF. The CDR3, as DNA: TGCAGTGCGAGCCGGGACAGAAACCCATCTAGCGGGTTTCGCAATGAGCAGTTCTTC. V and J are TRBV20-1 and TRBJ2-1; TRBD2 is a possible D gene (8 bases). Germline V gene lookup returns CDR1 DFQATT and CDR2 SNEGSKA (reference sequence). The CDR3 is 19 amino acids. The V and J ends lost 6 bases and 6 bases respectively, with 33 bases between them.